Listed below are T cell receptor beta chains from one sample, sequenced in a study of beta chain features in type 1 diabetes. TCRdb's table, derived via immunoSEQ multiplex PCR, lists solely in-frame clones and lacks some. The table includes 200,000 to 250,000 clones, 9.6% detected once. The sample was naive CD4+ T cells from blood. Receptors were obtained from a woman between 18 and 30 years old in good health. The CDR3 runs from the conserved cysteine through the conserved F or W. The D gene is left open where the match is weak. Size tells how often a clone was seen (once, few, many) or the class of an expanded clone, and some rows leave it out.

v_call: TRBV7-2
clone_size: few
j_call: TRBJ1-1
d_call: -
cdr3_aa: CASSLVSGVNTEAFF
cdr3_nt: TGTGCCAGCAGCTTAGTATCAGGCGTCAACACTGAAGCTTTCTTT

v_call: TRBV5-6
clone_size: few
j_call: TRBJ2-7
d_call: -
cdr3_aa: CASNWGQPSLLYEQYF
cdr3_nt: TGTGCCAGCAACTGGGGCCAGCCTAGTCTTCTCTACGAGCAGTACTTC

v_call: TRBV7-9
clone_size: few
j_call: TRBJ2-5
d_call: TRBD1
cdr3_aa: CASSLLTSGTAPTTQYF
cdr3_nt: TGTGCCAGCAGCTTACTTACCTCCGGGACAGCCCCAACCACCCAGTACTTC

v_call: TRBV30
clone_size: -
j_call: TRBJ2-7
d_call: TRBD1
cdr3_aa: CAWSVYRGPREQYF
cdr3_nt: TGTGCCTGGAGTGTATACAGGGGGCCGAGGGAGCAGTACTTC

v_call: TRBV7-8
clone_size: few
j_call: TRBJ2-7
d_call: -
cdr3_aa: CASSITGKNYEQYF
cdr3_nt: TGTGCCAGCAGCATCACAGGGAAGAACTACGAGCAGTACTTC

v_call: TRBV7-9
clone_size: few
j_call: TRBJ2-1
d_call: -
cdr3_aa: CASSGIQGHEQFF
cdr3_nt: TGTGCCAGCAGCGGAATACAGGGTCATGAGCAGTTCTTC

v_call: TRBV30
clone_size: many
j_call: TRBJ2-3
d_call: TRBD2
cdr3_aa: CAWSELASTDTQYF
cdr3_nt: TGTGCCTGGAGTGAACTAGCGAGCACAGATACGCAGTATTTT

v_call: TRBV7-9
clone_size: -
j_call: TRBJ2-5
d_call: TRBD2
cdr3_aa: CASSLVAGLAGRETQYF
cdr3_nt: TGTGCCAGCAGCTTAGTTGCGGGGCTAGCGGGAAGGGAGACCCAGTACTTC

v_call: TRBV5-1
clone_size: few
j_call: TRBJ1-1
d_call: -
cdr3_aa: CASSYSGLGPTEAFF
cdr3_nt: TGCGCCAGCAGCTATTCAGGGTTAGGACCAACTGAAGCTTTCTTT

v_call: TRBV6-5
clone_size: few
j_call: TRBJ2-3
d_call: -
cdr3_aa: CASSYRTSTDTQYF
cdr3_nt: TGTGCCAGCAGTTACCGGACTAGCACAGATACGCAGTATTTT

v_call: TRBV5-1
clone_size: -
j_call: TRBJ2-7
d_call: TRBD1
cdr3_aa: CASSKGQLNYEQYF
cdr3_nt: TGCGCCAGCAGCAAGGGACAGCTCAACTACGAGCAGTACTTC

v_call: TRBV30
clone_size: few
j_call: TRBJ2-5
d_call: TRBD2
cdr3_aa: CAWSGTSGRKETQYF
cdr3_nt: TGTGCCTGGAGTGGGACTAGCGGCAGAAAAGAGACCCAGTACTTC

v_call: TRBV27
clone_size: few
j_call: TRBJ1-2
d_call: -
cdr3_aa: CASSLIGLGALDGYTF
cdr3_nt: TGTGCCAGCAGTTTAATCGGTCTGGGGGCTTTGGATGGCTACACCTTC

v_call: TRBV27
clone_size: few
j_call: TRBJ2-7
d_call: TRBD1
cdr3_aa: CASSLSIGTGAYEQYF
cdr3_nt: TGTGCCAGCAGTTTATCGATAGGGACAGGGGCCTACGAGCAGTACTTC

v_call: TRBV2
clone_size: -
j_call: TRBJ1-4
d_call: -
cdr3_aa: CASIKDSEKLFF
cdr3_nt: TGTGCCAGCATTAAGGACAGTGAAAAACTGTTTTTT

v_call: TRBV14
clone_size: -
j_call: TRBJ2-1
d_call: -
cdr3_aa: CASSRTGGGVFFNEQFF
cdr3_nt: TGTGCCAGCAGCCGTACTGGAGGGGGGGTTTTTTTCAATGAGCAGTTCTTC

v_call: TRBV7-2
clone_size: -
j_call: TRBJ2-7
d_call: TRBD2
cdr3_aa: CASRPSGREGPSSYEQYF
cdr3_nt: TGTGCCAGCAGGCCTTCGGGGCGGGAGGGCCCGAGCTCCTACGAGCAGTACTTC

v_call: TRBV5-1
clone_size: few
j_call: TRBJ2-1
d_call: -
cdr3_aa: CASSLDATTEFF
cdr3_nt: TGCGCCAGCAGCTTGGATGCCACCACGGAGTTCTTC

v_call: TRBV5-4
clone_size: -
j_call: TRBJ2-2
d_call: TRBD2
cdr3_aa: CASSLGLAGDPGELFF
cdr3_nt: TGTGCCAGCAGCCTGGGACTAGCGGGAGATCCCGGGGAGCTGTTTTTT

v_call: TRBV30
clone_size: few
j_call: TRBJ2-7
d_call: TRBD2
cdr3_aa: CAWSAELAGASYEQYF
cdr3_nt: TGTGCCTGGAGTGCAGAACTAGCGGGAGCCTCCTACGAGCAGTACTTC

v_call: TRBV5-1
clone_size: -
j_call: TRBJ1-1
d_call: -
cdr3_aa: CASSVDNPGDTEAFF
cdr3_nt: TGCGCCAGCAGCGTCGACAACCCCGGGGACACTGAAGCTTTCTTT

v_call: TRBV6-5
clone_size: -
j_call: TRBJ2-7
d_call: -
cdr3_aa: CASSYSRAGYEQYF
cdr3_nt: TGTGCCAGCAGTTACAGCAGGGCGGGGTACGAGCAGTACTTC

v_call: TRBV9
clone_size: few
j_call: TRBJ2-3
d_call: -
cdr3_aa: CASSVGAGFTDTQYF
cdr3_nt: TGTGCCAGCAGCGTAGGGGCAGGGTTCACAGATACGCAGTATTTT

v_call: TRBV7-8
clone_size: -
j_call: TRBJ2-5
d_call: -
cdr3_aa: CASWGVGQETQYF
cdr3_nt: TGTGCCAGCTGGGGGGTGGGGCAAGAGACCCAGTACTTC

v_call: TRBV11-2
clone_size: -
j_call: TRBJ1-2
d_call: -
cdr3_aa: CASSLTRGNYGYTF
cdr3_nt: TGTGCCAGCAGCTTAACAAGGGGTAACTATGGCTACACCTTC

v_call: TRBV2
clone_size: -
j_call: TRBJ1-1
d_call: -
cdr3_aa: CASSDKAGWDTEAFF
cdr3_nt: TGTGCCAGCAGTGACAAGGCGGGATGGGACACTGAAGCTTTCTTT

v_call: TRBV4-2
clone_size: -
j_call: TRBJ2-7
d_call: TRBD2
cdr3_aa: CASSQGLAGNYEQYF
cdr3_nt: TGTGCCAGCAGCCAAGGACTAGCGGGGAACTACGAGCAGTACTTC

v_call: TRBV2
clone_size: few
j_call: TRBJ1-4
d_call: TRBD1
cdr3_aa: CASSYDRGGEKLFF
cdr3_nt: TGTGCCAGCAGCTACGACAGGGGTGGTGAAAAACTGTTTTTT

v_call: TRBV19
clone_size: -
j_call: TRBJ1-1
d_call: -
cdr3_aa: CASVAWARDTEAFF
cdr3_nt: TGTGCCAGTGTGGCGTGGGCCAGGGACACTGAAGCTTTCTTT

v_call: TRBV25-1
clone_size: -
j_call: TRBJ1-3
d_call: -
cdr3_aa: CASSESPRNTIYF
cdr3_nt: TGTGCCAGCAGTGAATCCCCCCGGAACACCATATATTTT

v_call: TRBV11-2
clone_size: once
j_call: TRBJ2-7
d_call: TRBD1
cdr3_aa: CASSFAGTGVSYEQYF
cdr3_nt: TGTGCCAGCAGCTTCGCCGGGACAGGGGTCTCCTACGAGCAGTACTTC

v_call: TRBV30
clone_size: many
j_call: TRBJ2-1
d_call: TRBD1
cdr3_aa: CAWTGSGTGGQFF
cdr3_nt: TGTGCCTGGACCGGATCGGGGACAGGGGGGCAGTTCTTC

v_call: TRBV14
clone_size: -
j_call: TRBJ2-3
d_call: TRBD2
cdr3_aa: CASSPESGSGTSSTDTQYF
cdr3_nt: TGTGCCAGCAGCCCCGAGTCTGGTAGCGGGACTTCTAGCACAGATACGCAGTATTTT

v_call: TRBV5-6
clone_size: few
j_call: TRBJ2-1
d_call: TRBD2
cdr3_aa: CASSHLAGVYNEQFF
cdr3_nt: TGTGCCAGCAGCCACCTGGCGGGAGTATACAATGAGCAGTTCTTC

v_call: TRBV5-4
clone_size: -
j_call: TRBJ2-3
d_call: TRBD2
cdr3_aa: CASSPSQLAGGTDTQYF
cdr3_nt: TGTGCCAGCAGCCCAAGCCAACTAGCGGGAGGCACAGATACGCAGTATTTT

v_call: TRBV2
clone_size: few
j_call: TRBJ2-1
d_call: -
cdr3_aa: CASSGSMAYNEQFF
cdr3_nt: TGTGCCAGCAGTGGGAGTATGGCCTACAATGAGCAGTTCTTC

v_call: TRBV19
clone_size: -
j_call: TRBJ1-1
d_call: -
cdr3_aa: CASRAPRGTEAFF
cdr3_nt: TGTGCCAGTCGGGCCCCCCGGGGTACTGAAGCTTTCTTT

v_call: TRBV5-1
clone_size: few
j_call: TRBJ1-5
d_call: TRBD1
cdr3_aa: CASSFGTGGGNQPQHF
cdr3_nt: TGCGCCAGCAGCTTTGGTACAGGGGGAGGCAATCAGCCCCAGCATTTT

v_call: TRBV5-1
clone_size: few
j_call: TRBJ2-3
d_call: -
cdr3_aa: CASSLGLTAFITDTQYF
cdr3_nt: TGCGCCAGCAGCTTGGGTCTGACAGCCTTTATCACAGATACGCAGTATTTT

v_call: TRBV7-9
clone_size: -
j_call: TRBJ1-1
d_call: TRBD1
cdr3_aa: CASSSQFTGGLPEAFF
cdr3_nt: TGTGCCAGCAGCTCCCAATTTACAGGGGGCTTGCCTGAAGCTTTCTTT

v_call: TRBV19
clone_size: -
j_call: TRBJ2-7
d_call: TRBD1
cdr3_aa: CASSIGQGKLLSEQYF
cdr3_nt: TGTGCCAGTAGTATAGGACAGGGGAAGCTTCTTTCCGAGCAGTACTTC

v_call: TRBV30
clone_size: few
j_call: TRBJ2-7
d_call: TRBD2
cdr3_aa: CAWSVPPSGSYEQYF
cdr3_nt: TGTGCCTGGAGTGTACCCCCTAGCGGGAGCTACGAGCAGTACTTC

v_call: TRBV2
clone_size: -
j_call: TRBJ2-7
d_call: -
cdr3_aa: CASTGVTYEQYF
cdr3_nt: TGTGCCAGCACGGGGGTAACGTACGAGCAGTACTTC

v_call: TRBV4-1
clone_size: -
j_call: TRBJ2-3
d_call: TRBD1
cdr3_aa: CASSHAGQGSTDTQYF
cdr3_nt: TGCGCCAGCAGCCATGCCGGACAGGGAAGCACAGATACGCAGTATTTT

v_call: TRBV30
clone_size: -
j_call: TRBJ1-3
d_call: -
cdr3_aa: CATSGSGNTIYF
cdr3_nt: TGTGCCACCAGCGGGTCTGGAAACACCATATATTTT

v_call: TRBV7-9
clone_size: few
j_call: TRBJ1-5
d_call: -
cdr3_aa: CASSLPRGGGNQPQHF
cdr3_nt: TGTGCCAGCAGCTTACCCCGAGGAGGGGGCAATCAGCCCCAGCATTTT

v_call: TRBV29-1
clone_size: many
j_call: TRBJ2-7
d_call: TRBD1
cdr3_aa: CSVGTGTIAYEQYF
cdr3_nt: TGCAGCGTTGGGACAGGGACGATCGCCTACGAGCAGTACTTC

v_call: TRBV5-4
clone_size: -
j_call: TRBJ2-3
d_call: -
cdr3_aa: CASSSGYTQYF
cdr3_nt: TGTGCCAGCAGTTCCGGGTATACGCAGTATTTT

v_call: TRBV18
clone_size: few
j_call: TRBJ2-5
d_call: -
cdr3_aa: CASSLPGTLQETQYF
cdr3_nt: TGTGCCAGCTCACTCCCCGGGACTCTCCAAGAGACCCAGTACTTC

v_call: TRBV28
clone_size: -
j_call: TRBJ1-4
d_call: -
cdr3_aa: CASSGQTKLKLFF
cdr3_nt: TGTGCCAGCAGCGGACAGACGAAGCTGAAACTGTTTTTT